This TCR beta chain stems from a study of Ad26.COV2.S vaccination and SARS-CoV-2 variants. Study information: Participant was drawn from the COV1001 Ad26.COV2.S trial arm.

Study-wide points: The authors reported substantial breadth in spike-specific CD8+ and CD4+ T cell responses after vaccination.

Worth noting for this clone: As yet, its antigen is unknown.

Described treatment: roughly 18 received Ad26.COV2.S at low or high dose, single or two shots; five or six received placebo; per-sample allocation not given. Sampling happened 63 days after the first vaccine or placebo injection. The method was immunoSEQ multiplex PCR; TCRdb's version includes in-frame clones alone and lacks a portion of them. The sample lists 300,000 to 400,000 clones; around 88% were seen once. The input for sequencing was peripheral blood, taken in a trial of Ad26.COV2.S vaccine versus placebo. The receptor comes from a person aged 18 to 59 who received the Ad26.COV2.S COVID-19 vaccine or a placebo.

The CDR3 loop reads CASSPGQVYTGELFF. DNA of the CDR3: TGTGCCAGCAGCCCCGGACAGGTATACACCGGGGAGCTGTTTTTT. The gene calls are TRBV7-2 and TRBJ2-2; 7 bases line up with TRBD1. Germline V gene lookup returns CDR1 SGHTA and CDR2 FQGNSA. Losses at the gene ends were 5 bases for V and 3 bases for J; bases not matched to a gene: 6. This CDR3 has 15 residues.